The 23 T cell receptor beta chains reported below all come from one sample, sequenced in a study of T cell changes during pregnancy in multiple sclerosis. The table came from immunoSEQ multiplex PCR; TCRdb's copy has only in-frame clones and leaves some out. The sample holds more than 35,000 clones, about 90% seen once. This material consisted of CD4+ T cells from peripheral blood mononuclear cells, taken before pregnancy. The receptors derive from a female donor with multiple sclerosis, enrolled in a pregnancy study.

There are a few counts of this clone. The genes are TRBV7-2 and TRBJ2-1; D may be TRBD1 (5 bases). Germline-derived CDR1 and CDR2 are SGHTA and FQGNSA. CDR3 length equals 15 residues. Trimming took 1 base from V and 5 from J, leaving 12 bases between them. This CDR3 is CASSLVSTGNNEQFF. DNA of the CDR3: TGTGCCAGCAGCTTAGTCTCTACAGGTAACAATGAGCAGTTCTTC.

In nucleotides, the CDR3 is TGCGCCAGCAGCTTGGGTACAGGGGGCTCTGGAAACACCATATATTTT. Translated: CASSLGTGGSGNTIYF. The rearrangement joins TRBV5-1 to TRBJ1-3; 8 bases fit TRBD1. The CDR3 covers 16 residues. Germline CDR1 SGHRS, CDR2 YFSETQ. V lost 0 bases and J lost 0; bases outside the gene matches: 2.

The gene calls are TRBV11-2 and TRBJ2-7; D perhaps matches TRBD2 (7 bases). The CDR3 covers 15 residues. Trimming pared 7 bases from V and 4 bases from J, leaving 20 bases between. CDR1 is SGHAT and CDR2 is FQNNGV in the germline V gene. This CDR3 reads CASNLFGGRGYEQYF. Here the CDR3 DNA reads TGTGCCAGCAACCTCTTTGGGGGGAGGGGGTACGAGCAGTACTTC.

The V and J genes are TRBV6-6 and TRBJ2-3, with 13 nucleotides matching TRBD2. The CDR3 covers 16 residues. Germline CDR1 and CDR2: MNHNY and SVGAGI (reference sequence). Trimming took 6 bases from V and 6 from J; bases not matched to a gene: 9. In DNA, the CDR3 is TGTGCCAGCAGCCTCCCACTAGCGGGGGGGCGGGATACGCAGTATTTT. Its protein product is CASSLPLAGGRDTQYF.

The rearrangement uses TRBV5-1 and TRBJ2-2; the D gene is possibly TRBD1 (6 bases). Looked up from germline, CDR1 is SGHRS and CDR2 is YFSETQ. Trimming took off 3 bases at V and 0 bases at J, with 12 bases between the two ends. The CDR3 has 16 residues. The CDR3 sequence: CASSSGDTSNTGELFF. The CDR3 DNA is TGCGCCAGCAGCTCCGGGGACACCTCGAACACCGGGGAGCTGTTTTTT.

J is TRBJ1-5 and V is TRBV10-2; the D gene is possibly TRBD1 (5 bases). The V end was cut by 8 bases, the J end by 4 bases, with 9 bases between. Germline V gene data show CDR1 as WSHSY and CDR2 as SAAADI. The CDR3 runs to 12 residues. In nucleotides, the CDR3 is TGCGCCAGCGGGGCTGGGAATCAGCCCCAGCATTTT. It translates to CASGAGNQPQHF.

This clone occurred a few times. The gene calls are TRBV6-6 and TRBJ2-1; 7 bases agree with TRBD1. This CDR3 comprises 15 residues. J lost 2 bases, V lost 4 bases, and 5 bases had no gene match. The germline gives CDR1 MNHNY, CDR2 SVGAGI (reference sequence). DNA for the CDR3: TGTGCCAGCAGTTTGACAGGGTCGGCCTACAATGAGCAGTTCTTC. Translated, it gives CASSLTGSAYNEQFF.

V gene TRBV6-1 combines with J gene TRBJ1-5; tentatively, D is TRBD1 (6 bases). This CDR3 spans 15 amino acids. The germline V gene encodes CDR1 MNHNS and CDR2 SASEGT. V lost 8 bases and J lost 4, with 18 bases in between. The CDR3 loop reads CASVGQGNFNQPQHF. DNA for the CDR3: TGTGCCAGCGTTGGGCAGGGGAACTTTAATCAGCCCCAGCATTTT.

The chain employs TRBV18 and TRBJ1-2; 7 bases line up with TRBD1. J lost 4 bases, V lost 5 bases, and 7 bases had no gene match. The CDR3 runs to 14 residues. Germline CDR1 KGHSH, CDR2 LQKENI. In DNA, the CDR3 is TGTGCCAGCTCATTCACCGGGACAGCCTATGGCTACACCTTC. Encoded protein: CASSFTGTAYGYTF.

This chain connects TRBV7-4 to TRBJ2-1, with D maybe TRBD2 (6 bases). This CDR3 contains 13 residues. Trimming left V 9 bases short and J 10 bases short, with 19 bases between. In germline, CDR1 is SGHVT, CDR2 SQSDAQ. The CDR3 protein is CARTTSRFSEQFF. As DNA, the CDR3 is TGTGCCAGGACGACTAGTCGGTTTAGCGAGCAGTTCTTC.

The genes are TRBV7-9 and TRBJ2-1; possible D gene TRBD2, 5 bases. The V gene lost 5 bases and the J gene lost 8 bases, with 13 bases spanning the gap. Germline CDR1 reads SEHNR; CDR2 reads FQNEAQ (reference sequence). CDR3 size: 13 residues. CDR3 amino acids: CASSRAPGYEQFF. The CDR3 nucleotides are TGTGCCAGCAGCCGAGCACCGGGATATGAGCAGTTCTTC.

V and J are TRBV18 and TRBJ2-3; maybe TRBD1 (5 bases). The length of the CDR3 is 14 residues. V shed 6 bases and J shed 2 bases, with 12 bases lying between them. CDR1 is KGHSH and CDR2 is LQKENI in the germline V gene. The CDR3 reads CASSQQVSTDTQYF. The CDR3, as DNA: TGTGCCAGCTCTCAACAGGTATCCACAGATACGCAGTATTTT.

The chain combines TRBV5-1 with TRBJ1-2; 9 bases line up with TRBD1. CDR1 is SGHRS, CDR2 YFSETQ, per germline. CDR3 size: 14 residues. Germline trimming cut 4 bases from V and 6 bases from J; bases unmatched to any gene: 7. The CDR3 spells CASSLSTGGHGYTF. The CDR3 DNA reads TGCGCCAGCAGCCTATCTACAGGGGGCCATGGCTACACCTTC. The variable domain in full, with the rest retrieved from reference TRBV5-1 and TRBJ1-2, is KAGVTQTPRYLIKTRGQQVTLSCSPISGHRSVSWYQQTPGQGLQFLFEYFSETQRNKGNFPGRFSGRQFSNSRSEMNVSTLELGDSALYLCASSLSTGGHGYTFGSGTRLTVV.

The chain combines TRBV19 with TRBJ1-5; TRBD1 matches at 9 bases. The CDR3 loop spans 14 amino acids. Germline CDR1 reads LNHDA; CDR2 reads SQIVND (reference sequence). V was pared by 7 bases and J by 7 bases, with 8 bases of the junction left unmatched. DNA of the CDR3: TGTGCCAGTACCTCCGGGACAGGGAGCCAGCCCCAGCATTTT. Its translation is CASTSGTGSQPQHF.

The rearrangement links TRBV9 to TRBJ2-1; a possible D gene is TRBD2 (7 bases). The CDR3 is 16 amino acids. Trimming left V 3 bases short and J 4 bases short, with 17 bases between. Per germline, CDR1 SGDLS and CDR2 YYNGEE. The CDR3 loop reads CASSGGAGVSYNEQFF. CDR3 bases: TGTGCCAGCAGCGGGGGGGCGGGGGTTTCTTACAATGAGCAGTTCTTC.

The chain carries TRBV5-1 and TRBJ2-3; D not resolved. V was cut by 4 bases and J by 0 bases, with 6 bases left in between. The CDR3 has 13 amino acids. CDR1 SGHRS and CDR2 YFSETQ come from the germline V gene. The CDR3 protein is CASSLQSTDTQYF. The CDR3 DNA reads TGCGCCAGCAGCCTCCAGAGCACAGATACGCAGTATTTT.

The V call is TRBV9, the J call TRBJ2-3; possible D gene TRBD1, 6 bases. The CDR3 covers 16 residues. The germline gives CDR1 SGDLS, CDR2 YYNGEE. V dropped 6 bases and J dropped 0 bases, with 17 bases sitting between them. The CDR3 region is CASTRTIQGSTDTQYF. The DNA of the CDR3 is TGTGCCAGCACCAGAACCATACAGGGAAGCACAGATACGCAGTATTTT. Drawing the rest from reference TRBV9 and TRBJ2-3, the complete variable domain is DSGVTQTPKHLITATGQRVTLRCSPRSGDLSVYWYQQSLDQGLQFLIQYYNGEERAKGNILERFSAQQFPDLHSELNLSSLELGDSALYFCASTRTIQGSTDTQYFGPGTRLTVL.

The CDR3 region has the DNA TGTGCCAGTAGTAAAGCCGGGACTAGCGGGGGGTTCGGGATTAGCTACGAGCAGTACTTC. Protein: CASSKAGTSGGFGISYEQYF. V is TRBV19 and J is TRBJ2-7; 15 bases are shared with TRBD2. J was trimmed by 3 bases and V by 4 bases; bases with no gene match: 16. The CDR3 runs 20 residues. CDR1 LNHDA and CDR2 SQIVND come from the germline V gene (reference sequence).

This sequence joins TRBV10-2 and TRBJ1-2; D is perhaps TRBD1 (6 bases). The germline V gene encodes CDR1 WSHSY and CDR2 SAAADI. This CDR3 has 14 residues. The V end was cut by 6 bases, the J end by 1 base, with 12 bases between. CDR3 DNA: TGCGCCAGCAGAGCGGACAGTCATAACTATGGCTACACCTTC. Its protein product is CASRADSHNYGYTF.

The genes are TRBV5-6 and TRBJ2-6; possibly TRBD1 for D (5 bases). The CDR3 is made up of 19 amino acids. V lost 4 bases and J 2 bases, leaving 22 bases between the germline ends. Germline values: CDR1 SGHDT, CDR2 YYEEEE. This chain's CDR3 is CASSGTERAGWPGANVLTF. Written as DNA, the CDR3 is TGTGCCAGCAGCGGCACTGAACGGGCAGGGTGGCCTGGGGCCAACGTCCTGACTTTC.

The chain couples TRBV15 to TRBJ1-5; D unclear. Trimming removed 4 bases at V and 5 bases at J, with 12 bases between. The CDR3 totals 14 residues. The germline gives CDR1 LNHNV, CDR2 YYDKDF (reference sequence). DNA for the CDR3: TGTGCCACCAGCATAGGGAGGGTTGATCAGCCCCAGCATTTT. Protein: CATSIGRVDQPQHF.

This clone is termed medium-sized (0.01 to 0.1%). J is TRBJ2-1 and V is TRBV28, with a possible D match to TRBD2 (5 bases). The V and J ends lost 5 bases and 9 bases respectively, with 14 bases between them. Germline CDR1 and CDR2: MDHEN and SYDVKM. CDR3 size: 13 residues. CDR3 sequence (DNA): TGTGCCAGCAGTCCGGCCCCGGGATCTGAGCAGTTCTTC. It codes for CASSPAPGSEQFF.

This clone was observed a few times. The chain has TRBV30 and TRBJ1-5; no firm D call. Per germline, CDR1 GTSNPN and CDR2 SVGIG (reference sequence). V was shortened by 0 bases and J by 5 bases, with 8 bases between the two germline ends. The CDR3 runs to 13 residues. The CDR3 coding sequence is TGTGCCTGGAGTGTGGCAGTCTATCAGCCCCAGCATTTT. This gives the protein CAWSVAVYQPQHF.